The present entry profiles one TCR beta chain with its context. Generated by immunoSEQ multiplex PCR, the TCRdb table keeps only in-frame clones and is missing some. The data contain about 140,000 clones, 89% of them singletons. Trimming cost V 0 bases and J 2 bases; bases outside gene matches: 7. This CDR3 region has 17 residues. The germline V gene encodes CDR1 LGHDT and CDR2 YNNKEL (reference sequence). The data were taken from a study of T cell responses to AZD1222 COVID-19 vaccine. The receptor was derived from an adult in good health. This material consisted of peripheral blood, taken on day 0 of AZD1222 vaccination. This chain connects TRBV3-1 (or the pseudogene TRBV3-2) to TRBJ2-5; 9 nucleotides line up with TRBD2. CDR3 residues: CASSQDRREGRQETQYF. CDR3 DNA: TGTGCCAGCAGCCAAGATCGGCGGGAGGGCCGACAAGAGACCCAGTACTTC.